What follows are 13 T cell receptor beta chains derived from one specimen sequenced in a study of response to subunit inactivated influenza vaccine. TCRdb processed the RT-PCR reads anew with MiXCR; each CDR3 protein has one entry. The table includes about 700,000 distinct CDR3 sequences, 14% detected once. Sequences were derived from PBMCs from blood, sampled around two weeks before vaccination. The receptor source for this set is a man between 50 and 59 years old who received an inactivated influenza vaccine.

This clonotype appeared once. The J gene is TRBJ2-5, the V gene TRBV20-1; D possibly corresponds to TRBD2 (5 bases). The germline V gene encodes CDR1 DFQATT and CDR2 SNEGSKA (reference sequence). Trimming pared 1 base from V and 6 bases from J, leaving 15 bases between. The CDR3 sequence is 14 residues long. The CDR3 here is CSARVPPGVQTQYF. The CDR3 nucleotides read TGCAGTGCTAGAGTCCCCCCCGGGGTTCAGACCCAGTACTTC.

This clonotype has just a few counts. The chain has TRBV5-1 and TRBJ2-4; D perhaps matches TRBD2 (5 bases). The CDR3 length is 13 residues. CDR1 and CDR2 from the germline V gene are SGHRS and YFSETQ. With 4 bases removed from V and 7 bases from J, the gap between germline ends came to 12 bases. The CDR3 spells CASSLGGENIQYF. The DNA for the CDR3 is TGCGCCAGCAGCCTCGGTGGGGAGAACATTCAGTACTTC.

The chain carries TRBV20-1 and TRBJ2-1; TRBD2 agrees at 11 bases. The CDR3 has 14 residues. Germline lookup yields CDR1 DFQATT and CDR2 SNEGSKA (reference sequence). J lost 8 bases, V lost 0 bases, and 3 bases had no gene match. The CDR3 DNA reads TGCAGTGCTAGAGAACTAGCGGGAGTTTATGAGCAGTTCTTC. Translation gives CSARELAGVYEQFF.

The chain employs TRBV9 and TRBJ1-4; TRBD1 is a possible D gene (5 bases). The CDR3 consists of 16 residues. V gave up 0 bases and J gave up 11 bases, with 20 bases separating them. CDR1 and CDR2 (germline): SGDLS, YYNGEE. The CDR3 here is CASSVASDRGTGKLFF. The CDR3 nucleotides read TGTGCCAGCAGCGTAGCGTCGGATCGAGGGACGGGGAAACTGTTTTTT.

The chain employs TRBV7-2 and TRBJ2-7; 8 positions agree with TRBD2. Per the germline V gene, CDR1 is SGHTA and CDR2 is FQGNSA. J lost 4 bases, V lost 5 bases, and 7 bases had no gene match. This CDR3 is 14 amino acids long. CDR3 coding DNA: TGTGCCAGCAGCGCCGCTAGCGGGCTATACGAGCAGTACTTC. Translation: CASSAASGLYEQYF.

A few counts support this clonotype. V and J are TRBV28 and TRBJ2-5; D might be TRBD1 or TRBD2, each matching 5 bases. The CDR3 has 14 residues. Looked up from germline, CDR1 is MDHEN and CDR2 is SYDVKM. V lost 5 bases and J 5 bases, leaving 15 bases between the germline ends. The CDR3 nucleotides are TGTGCCAGCAGTGGGACGCAGGTCCGGGAGACCCAGTACTTC. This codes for CASSGTQVRETQYF.

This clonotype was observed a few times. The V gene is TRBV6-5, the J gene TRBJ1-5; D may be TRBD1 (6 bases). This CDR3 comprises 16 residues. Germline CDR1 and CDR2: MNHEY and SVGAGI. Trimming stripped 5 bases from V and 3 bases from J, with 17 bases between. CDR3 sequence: CASSLRGHRSNQPQHF. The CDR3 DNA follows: TGTGCCAGCAGTCTACGGGGACACCGTTCCAATCAGCCCCAGCATTTT.

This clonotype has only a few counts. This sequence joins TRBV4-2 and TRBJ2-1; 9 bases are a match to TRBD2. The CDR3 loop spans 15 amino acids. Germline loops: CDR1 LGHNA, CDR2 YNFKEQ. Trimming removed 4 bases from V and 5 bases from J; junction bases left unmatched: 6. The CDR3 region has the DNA TGTGCCAGCAGCCCCCCGGGCGGGGGGGACAATGAGCAGTTCTTC. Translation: CASSPPGGGDNEQFF.

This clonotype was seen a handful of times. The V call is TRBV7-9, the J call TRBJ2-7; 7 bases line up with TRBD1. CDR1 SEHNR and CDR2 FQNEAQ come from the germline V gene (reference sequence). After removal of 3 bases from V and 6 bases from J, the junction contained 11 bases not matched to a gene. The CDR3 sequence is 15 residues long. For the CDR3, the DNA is TGTGCCAGCAGCTTGGTAGAAGGAACAGGGGCCGAGCAGTACTTC. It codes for CASSLVEGTGAEQYF. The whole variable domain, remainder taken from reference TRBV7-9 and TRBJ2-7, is DTGVSQNPRHKITKRGQNVTFRCDPISEHNRLYWYRQTLGQGPEFLTYFQNEAQLEKSRLLSDRFSAERPKGSFSTLEIQRTEQGDSAMYLCASSLVEGTGAEQYFGPGTRLTVT.

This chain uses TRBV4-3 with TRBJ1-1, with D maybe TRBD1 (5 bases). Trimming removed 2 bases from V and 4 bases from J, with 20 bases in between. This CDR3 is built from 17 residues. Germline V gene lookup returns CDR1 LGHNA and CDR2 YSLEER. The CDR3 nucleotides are TGCGCCAGCAGCCAAAGGCGGGACTCTACTTCGGGCACTGAAGCTTTCTTT. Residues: CASSQRRDSTSGTEAFF.

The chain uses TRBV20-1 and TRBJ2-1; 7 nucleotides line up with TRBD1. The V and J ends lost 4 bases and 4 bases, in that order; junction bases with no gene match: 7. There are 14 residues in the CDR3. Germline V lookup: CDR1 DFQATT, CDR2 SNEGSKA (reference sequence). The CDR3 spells CSANSGTAYNEQFF. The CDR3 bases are TGCAGTGCTAACTCCGGGACAGCATACAATGAGCAGTTCTTC.

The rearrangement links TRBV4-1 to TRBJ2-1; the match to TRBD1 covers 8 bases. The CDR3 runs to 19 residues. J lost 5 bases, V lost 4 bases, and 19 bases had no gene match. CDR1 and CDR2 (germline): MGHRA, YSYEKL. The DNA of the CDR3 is TGCGCCAGCAGCCCCCCAGGCACCGTGACAGGGGATTGGGACAATGAGCAGTTCTTC. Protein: CASSPPGTVTGDWDNEQFF.

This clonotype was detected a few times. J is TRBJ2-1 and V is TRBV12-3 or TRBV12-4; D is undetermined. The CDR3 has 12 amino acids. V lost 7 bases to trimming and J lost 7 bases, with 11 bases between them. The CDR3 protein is CASTLGRNEQFF. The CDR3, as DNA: TGTGCCAGCACCCTCGGCAGGAATGAGCAGTTCTTC.